The rows below give T cell receptor beta chains drawn from one sample of a study of cytomegalovirus exposure and HLA in healthy donors. TCRdb's copy holds only in-frame clones and misses some; the assay was immunoSEQ multiplex PCR. With over 110,000 clones in the sample, the ten largest clones hold 0.9% to 1%. The sample was PBMCs. These receptors were taken from a male donor in good health and CMV-seronegative. Both conserved end residues are part of each CDR3. The order of the fields is V gene, CDR3 length, D gene, J gene, CDR3 protein, CDR3 DNA. A D gene is named only where the DNA matches it firmly.

TRBV6-5	13	TRBD1	TRBJ1-2	CASRPGGAYGYTF	TGTGCCAGCAGGCCAGGGGGCGCCTATGGCTACACCTTC
TRBV6-7	12	-	TRBJ2-1	CASSWEADEQFF	TGTGCCAGCAGTTGGGAGGCCGATGAGCAGTTCTTC
TRBV6-1	15	TRBD2	TRBJ2-3	CASSENAGGTDTQYF	TGTGCCAGCAGTGAAAATGCCGGGGGGACAGATACGCAGTATTTT
TRBV30	15	TRBD1	TRBJ1-2	CAWSAVPGQAYGYTF	TGTGCCTGGAGTGCCGTCCCGGGACAGGCGTATGGCTACACCTTC
TRBV7-8	15	-	TRBJ1-1	CASSLNRAMNTEAFF	TGTGCCAGCAGCTTGAACAGGGCCATGAACACTGAAGCTTTCTTT
TRBV30	15	-	TRBJ2-3	CAWSVGPTSTDTQYF	TGTGCCTGGAGTGTCGGTCCTACTAGCACAGATACGCAGTATTTT
TRBV9	16	-	TRBJ1-2	CASSVGPGETNYGYTF	TGTGCCAGCAGCGTAGGGCCAGGGGAGACTAACTATGGCTACACCTTC
TRBV2	14	-	TRBJ1-2	CASGGHPPGYGYTF	TGTGCCAGCGGGGGACACCCCCCTGGCTATGGCTACACCTTC
TRBV7-9	14	TRBD1	TRBJ2-7	CASSSGTGPYEQYF	TGTGCCAGCAGCTCCGGGACAGGTCCATACGAGCAGTACTTC
TRBV28	14	TRBD1	TRBJ1-2	CASSSTGGGYGYTF	TGTGCCAGCAGTTCCACAGGGGGCGGCTATGGCTACACCTTC
TRBV6-5	13	-	TRBJ1-1	CASFGGLRLEAFF	TGTGCCAGTTTTGGAGGGTTGAGGTTAGAAGCTTTCTTT
TRBV20-1	11	-	TRBJ2-2	CSALSLGELFF	TGCAGTGCTCTTTCCCTCGGGGAGCTGTTTTTT
TRBV29-1	12	-	TRBJ2-7	CSVVVATYEQYF	TGCAGCGTTGTTGTAGCGACCTACGAGCAGTACTTC
TRBV7-9	16	-	TRBJ1-1	CASSLVRATTNTEAFF	TGTGCCAGCAGCTTGGTGAGGGCCACGACGAACACTGAAGCTTTCTTT
TRBV27	15	-	TRBJ2-7	CASSLRPPGQSEQYF	TGTGCCAGCAGTTTACGGCCACCGGGACAATCCGAGCAGTACTTC
TRBV11-2	14	TRBD2	TRBJ2-7	CASSFLAGDDEQYF	TGTGCCAGCAGCTTCCTAGCGGGAGACGACGAGCAGTACTTC
TRBV30	12	TRBD1	TRBJ1-2	CAWSGTGDGYTF	TGTGCCTGGAGTGGGACAGGAGATGGCTACACCTTC
TRBV6-1	17	TRBD2	TRBJ2-3	CASSATAGTSGSLTQYF	TGTGCCAGCAGTGCGACCGCCGGGACTAGCGGGAGTCTTACGCAGTATTTT
TRBV18	12	TRBD2	TRBJ2-5	CASSAGEETQYF	TGTGCCAGCTCAGCGGGGGAAGAGACCCAGTACTTC
TRBV6-5	14	-	TRBJ1-2	CTSSYSGGLYGYTF	TGTACCAGCAGTTACTCGGGGGGGCTCTATGGCTACACCTTC
TRBV7-9	12	-	TRBJ2-7	CASSLVGYEQYF	TGTGCCAGCAGCTTAGTCGGCTACGAGCAGTACTTC
TRBV9	18	TRBD1	TRBJ1-2	CASSFKTGGDLGGYGYTF	TGTGCCAGCAGCTTCAAGACAGGGGGCGACCTCGGTGGGTATGGCTACACCTTC
TRBV19	18	TRBD1	TRBJ1-2	CASSKGGQGNSPNIGYTF	TGTGCCAGTAGTAAGGGGGGACAGGGAAATTCACCTAACATTGGCTACACCTTC
TRBV20-1	9	-	TRBJ1-2	CSATSGYTF	TGCAGTGCTACTAGCGGCTACACCTTC
TRBV6-6	14	-	TRBJ1-5	CASRRQLENQPQHF	TGTGCCAGCAGGCGACAGCTAGAAAATCAGCCCCAGCATTTT
TRBV6-1	13	TRBD1	TRBJ1-1	CATSGGSRTEAFF	TGTGCCACCTCAGGGGGCAGTAGGACTGAAGCTTTCTTT
TRBV7-9	12	-	TRBJ2-3	CASSQFTDTQYF	TGTGCCAGCAGCCAGTTCACAGATACGCAGTATTTT
TRBV7-6	14	-	TRBJ2-1	CASSGGGSYNEQFF	TGTGCCAGCAGTGGGGGAGGCTCCTACAATGAGCAGTTCTTC
TRBV13	14	TRBD1	TRBJ2-7	CASSLTGDVYEQYF	TGTGCCAGCAGCTTAACAGGGGACGTGTACGAGCAGTACTTC
TRBV19	15	TRBD2	TRBJ2-1	CASSILSGRGNEQFF	TGTGCCAGTAGTATCCTTAGCGGGAGGGGGAATGAGCAGTTCTTC
TRBV5-5	13	-	TRBJ1-1	CASSLQGNTKAFF	TGTGCCAGCAGCTTGCAGGGTAACACTAAAGCTTTCTTT
TRBV2	13	-	TRBJ2-3	CASTPHVADTQYF	TGTGCCAGCACCCCCCACGTAGCAGATACGCAGTATTTT
TRBV20-1	10	-	TRBJ2-5	CSALSRTQYF	TGCAGTGCTCTTAGCAGGACCCAGTACTTC
TRBV7-9	13	-	TRBJ1-5	CASSLRQYQPQHF	TGTGCCAGCAGCCTACGACAGTATCAGCCCCAGCATTTT
TRBV30	15	TRBD1	TRBJ1-4	CAWSVVDRVDEKLFF	TGTGCCTGGAGTGTAGTGGACAGGGTTGATGAAAAACTGTTTTTT
TRBV7-2	15	-	TRBJ2-5	CASSMVEGAQETQYF	TGTGCCAGCAGCATGGTGGAGGGGGCTCAAGAGACCCAGTACTTC
TRBV15	16	TRBD2	TRBJ2-5	CATSRDLAGVQETQYF	TGTGCCACCAGCAGAGATTTAGCGGGGGTCCAAGAGACCCAGTACTTC
TRBV6-6	13	-	TRBJ1-5	CASNPDNSQPQHF	TGTGCCAGCAACCCTGACAATAGTCAGCCCCAGCATTTT
TRBV9	13	-	TRBJ1-2	CASSVLGPLGYTF	TGTGCCAGCAGCGTACTGGGGCCCTTGGGCTACACCTTC
TRBV2	13	-	TRBJ2-7	CASSDGNQYEQYF	TGTGCCAGCAGTGATGGTAACCAGTACGAGCAGTACTTC
TRBV11-2	16	TRBD1	TRBJ1-4	CASSPTTGATNEKLFF	TGTGCCAGCAGCCCTACGACAGGGGCAACTAATGAAAAACTGTTTTTT
TRBV5-4	15	TRBD2	TRBJ2-3	CASSLWRGGTDTQYF	TGTGCCAGCAGCTTGTGGCGGGGGGGCACCGATACGCAGTATTTT